These 23 T cell receptor beta chains share one sample of origin, sequenced in a study of blood T cell repertoires in COVID-19. Only in-frame clones appear in the TCRdb table, and some are missing; sequencing was by immunoSEQ multiplex PCR. The sample contains some 200,000 clones, more than 80% of which appear only once. The sequenced material came from PBMCs or T cells enriched from blood (not recorded which). The source is a woman between 18 and 29 years old who had recovered from COVID-19.

The V and J genes are TRBV6-5 and TRBJ1-2; 9 bases fit TRBD1. The CDR3 has 14 residues. The ends lost 6 bases at V and 6 bases at J; junction bases unmatched: 8. CDR1 and CDR2 (germline): MNHEY, SVGAGI. The CDR3 nucleotides are TGTGCCAGCAGAGAGTTGGACAGGGGACATGGCTACACCTTC. Its protein is CASRELDRGHGYTF.

The chain links TRBV7-9 to TRBJ1-2, with 8 bases lining up with TRBD1. This CDR3 contains 14 residues. The V segment lost 1 base and the J segment 6 bases; nucleotides outside the gene matches: 4. Germline V lookup: CDR1 SEHNR, CDR2 FQNEAQ (reference sequence). The CDR3 region is CASSLVTGAHGYTF. The CDR3 DNA reads TGTGCCAGCAGCTTAGTGACAGGGGCCCATGGCTACACCTTC.

This clone has just a few counts. This chain links TRBV5-1 with TRBJ1-4, with D unresolved. Germline lookup yields CDR1 SGHRS and CDR2 YFSETQ. The length of the CDR3 is 16 residues. V shed 2 bases and J shed 8 bases, with 19 bases lying between them. CDR3 coding DNA: TGCGCCAGCAGCTTCCACGGGCTCCGGGAGGGAGAAAAACTGTTTTTT. Translating gives CASSFHGLREGEKLFF.

This clone was observed many times. This chain uses TRBV6-2 or TRBV6-3 with TRBJ1-5, with 10 nucleotides matching TRBD1. V shed 2 bases, J shed 1 base, and the junction held 8 bases outside the gene matches. Germline V gene sequence: CDR1 MNHEY, CDR2 SVGEGT. This CDR3 has 18 amino acids. The CDR3 DNA sequence: TGTGCCAGCAGTTACACAGTAGGGACAGGGGTAAGCAATCAGCCCCAGCATTTT. This translates into CASSYTVGTGVSNQPQHF.

The J gene is TRBJ1-4, the V gene TRBV6-5; D is perhaps TRBD1 (6 bases). V lost 6 bases to trimming and J lost 2 bases, with 10 bases between them. In germline, CDR1 is MNHEY, CDR2 SVGAGI. CDR3 length: 14 amino acids. This chain's CDR3 is CASRTGPTNEKLFF. CDR3 nucleotide sequence: TGTGCCAGCAGGACAGGTCCCACTAATGAAAAACTGTTTTTT.

The chain carries TRBV28 and TRBJ1-2; TRBD1 might be the D (6 bases). The CDR3 extends over 13 amino acids. Germline assignment: CDR1 MDHEN and CDR2 SYDVKM. Trimming took 5 bases from V and 7 from J, leaving 14 bases between them. As DNA, the CDR3 is TGTGCCAGCAGTACTAGGACAGATAGTGGCTACACCTTC. It is translated as CASSTRTDSGYTF.

On this clone: Other DNA sequences from this sample encode an identical CDR3 as well. This rearrangement joins TRBV5-1 to TRBJ2-7, with D perhaps TRBD1 (6 bases). The length of the CDR3 is 13 residues. The ends were cut back, 0 bases at V and 6 bases at J, with 10 bases in the middle. CDR1 is SGHRS and CDR2 is YFSETQ in the germline V gene. CDR3 DNA: TGCGCCAGCAGCTTGGAGGCAGGGGTCGAGCAGTACTTC. Its translation: CASSLEAGVEQYF.

This chain links TRBV28 with TRBJ2-7; no clear D. Germline V lookup: CDR1 MDHEN, CDR2 SYDVKM. Trimming removed 4 bases from V and 9 bases from J, with 22 bases in between. This CDR3 is built from 15 residues. CDR3 loop: CASSSPTKHRGWQYF. CDR3 nucleotide sequence: TGTGCCAGCAGTTCCCCGACGAAACACCGAGGATGGCAGTACTTC.

The J gene is TRBJ1-1, the V gene TRBV24-1, with 7 bases that match TRBD1. The CDR3 is 11 residues long. V lost 10 bases to trimming and J lost 6 bases; unmatched junction nucleotides: 4. Germline V lookup: CDR1 KGHDR, CDR2 SFDVKD. The CDR3 DNA is TGTGCCACTGGTCAGGGGGCTGAAGCTTTCTTT. Translation gives CATGQGAEAFF.

The rearrangement uses TRBV7-9 and TRBJ1-3; D is ambiguous. Germline CDR1 is SEHNR and CDR2 is FQNEAQ (reference sequence). CDR3 length: 11 amino acids. The ends were cut back, 11 bases at V and 2 bases at J, with 7 bases in the middle. The DNA of the CDR3 is TGTGCCTCCAGTACTGGAAACACCATATATTTT. Its translation is CASSTGNTIYF.

The chain joins TRBV28 to TRBJ1-6, with D possibly matching TRBD1 (6 bases). The V end was cut by 4 bases, the J end by 0 bases, with 10 bases between. Looked up from germline, CDR1 is MDHEN and CDR2 is SYDVKM. CDR3 size: 16 residues. CDR3 sequence: CASSSQGFSYNSPLHF. The CDR3 DNA sequence: TGTGCCAGCAGTTCCCAGGGGTTCTCCTATAATTCACCCCTCCACTTT.

This chain links TRBV30 with TRBJ1-4; the D gene is possibly TRBD1 (5 bases). The germline gives CDR1 GTSNPN, CDR2 SVGIG (reference sequence). The CDR3 covers 13 residues. V was shortened by 3 bases and J by 4 bases, with 9 bases between the two germline ends. CDR3 DNA: TGTGCCTGGAGCGCGGGGGGTAATGAAAAACTGTTTTTT. This translates into CAWSAGGNEKLFF.

The J gene is TRBJ2-2, the V gene TRBV30, with 12 bases fitting TRBD2. The V and J ends lost 2 bases and 6 bases, in that order; junction bases with no gene match: 1. The germline V gene encodes CDR1 GTSNPN and CDR2 SVGIG (reference sequence). The CDR3 covers 14 residues. In DNA form, the CDR3 reads TGTGCCTGGAGTCTAGCGGGGGGGCCCGGGGAGCTGTTTTTT. It encodes CAWSLAGGPGELFF.

The chain has TRBV2 and TRBJ1-5; 10 nucleotides agree with TRBD1. Germline assignment: CDR1 SNHLY and CDR2 FYNNEI. Unmatched junction bases numbered 7, after V lost 7 bases and J lost 7 bases. The CDR3 has 14 residues. CDR3 DNA sequence: TGTGCCAGCAAGGACAGGGGGGTAGGACAGCCCCAGCATTTT. Translated, it gives CASKDRGVGQPQHF.

The chain employs TRBV3-1 (or the pseudogene TRBV3-2) and TRBJ1-2; D gene unclear. This CDR3 spans 15 amino acids. V was clipped by 1 base and J by 4 bases, with 13 bases between them. CDR1 LGHDT and CDR2 YNNKEL come from the germline V gene (reference sequence). CDR3 DNA sequence: TGTGCCAGCAGCCAAGTTCTTGGTAGCACCTATGGCTACACCTTC. Its protein product is CASSQVLGSTYGYTF.

The V and J genes are TRBV6-2 or TRBV6-3 and TRBJ1-2; 9 nucleotides match TRBD1. The CDR3 has 14 amino acids. Germline values: CDR1 MNHEY, CDR2 SVGEGT. V lost 6 bases and J lost 6; bases outside the gene matches: 8. CDR3 DNA sequence: TGTGCCAGCAGCGCAGGGACAGGGTATCATGGCTACACCTTC. Translation gives CASSAGTGYHGYTF.

The chain uses TRBV14 and TRBJ2-1, with 9 bases identical to TRBD2. CDR3 size: 17 residues. In germline, CDR1 is SGHDN, CDR2 FVKESK. V lost 1 base and J lost 7; bases outside the gene matches: 11. The CDR3 is CASSQGLAALKNNEQFF. CDR3 bases: TGTGCCAGCAGCCAAGGACTAGCGGCCTTAAAGAATAATGAGCAGTTCTTC. Combining the CDR3 with reference TRBV14 and TRBJ2-1 gives the whole variable domain EAGVTQFPSHSVIEKGQTVTLRCDPISGHDNLYWYRRVMGKEIKFLLHFVKESKQDESGMPNNRFLAERTGGTYSTLKVQPAELEDSGVYFCASSQGLAALKNNEQFFGPGTRLTVL.

The rearrangement uses TRBV7-8 and TRBJ1-4; 9 nucleotides agree with TRBD1. Trimming cost V 5 bases and J 14 bases; bases outside gene matches: 6. The CDR3 spans 12 residues. The germline gives CDR1 SGHVS, CDR2 FQNEAQ. The CDR3 spells CASSIGQGRLFF. In DNA form, the CDR3 reads TGTGCCAGCAGCATTGGACAGGGGCGGCTGTTTTTT.

This chain uses TRBV6-5 with TRBJ1-5; D is undetermined. CDR1 is MNHEY and CDR2 is SVGAGI in the germline V gene. The CDR3 has 14 amino acids. V was clipped by 3 bases and J by 2 bases, with 8 bases between them. This CDR3 reads CASSYKSGNQPQHF. For the CDR3, the DNA is TGTGCCAGCAGTTATAAGAGCGGCAATCAGCCCCAGCATTTT.

The chain joins TRBV18 to TRBJ1-5; 7 nucleotides align to TRBD1. This CDR3 has 19 amino acids. Germline V gene sequence: CDR1 KGHSH, CDR2 LQKENI. V shed 2 bases and J 1 base; nucleotides not matched to a gene: 14. The CDR3 DNA sequence: TGTGCCAGCTCACCAATGTCCCTAAAGGGGGCCCTAAGCAATCAGCCCCAGCATTTT. This sequence encodes CASSPMSLKGALSNQPQHF.

The rearrangement links TRBV5-4 to TRBJ1-6, with TRBD1 matching over 8 bases. The CDR3 spans 15 residues. The germline V gene has CDR1 SGHNT and CDR2 YYREEE (reference sequence). V dropped 2 bases and J dropped 6; count of bases not matched to a gene: 4. CDR3 coding DNA: TGTGCCAGCAGCTTCCCAGGGGGCACTAATTCACCCCTCCACTTT. Encoded protein: CASSFPGGTNSPLHF.

V gene TRBV7-2 combines with J gene TRBJ2-2; TRBD1 aligns across 7 bases. The trim removed 10 bases at V and 3 bases at J, leaving 11 bases unmatched. Germline loops: CDR1 SGHTA, CDR2 FQGNSA. This CDR3 has 15 amino acids. CDR3 region: CAIPQGVADTGELFF. The CDR3 coding sequence is TGTGCCATCCCCCAGGGGGTCGCGGACACCGGGGAGCTGTTTTTT.

This chain connects TRBV27 to TRBJ2-7; D is possibly TRBD2 (5 bases). V dropped 2 bases and J dropped 2 bases, with 10 bases sitting between them. The CDR3 is 14 amino acids. The germline V gene has CDR1 MNHEY and CDR2 SMNVEV (reference sequence). DNA for the CDR3: TGTGCCAGCAGTTTAGGAGAGGGTCCCTACGAGCAGTACTTC. This encodes CASSLGEGPYEQYF.